This T cell receptor (beta chain) was documented in a study of cytomegalovirus exposure and HLA in healthy donors. Across the study: As an earlier analysis found, 150 million to 200 million T cells yielded about 120 million unique TCR beta sequences. Study results and caveats: Available immune exposure information covered CMV serostatus only. Compared with the approximately 680-donor mean, an Asian-associated ancestry cluster reportedly had fewer N-insertions, according to a later analysis.

In the PCR, 60 Vbeta and 13 Jbeta primers were used. Clones were read by immunoSEQ multiplex PCR, and TCRdb kept only the in-frame ones, dropping some. This repertoire shows 200,000 or so clones, 70% to 80% found once; its top ten account for 0.2% to 0.25%. V shed 4 bases and J shed 8 bases, with 18 bases lying between them. In germline, CDR1 is MGHRA, CDR2 YSYEKL. The CDR3 has 15 amino acids. A note on this clone: The target antigen is unknown.

V gene TRBV4-1 combines with J gene TRBJ2-1, with D perhaps matching TRBD2 (5 bases). The sequence was obtained from a girl aged 2-10 years in good health and CMV-seronegative. Sequenced input: PBMCs. DNA of the CDR3: TGCGCCAGCAGCCGCAACTTCGCGGGTTACGATGAGCAGTTCTTC. Translating it yields CASSRNFAGYDEQFF.